This T cell receptor beta chain stems from a study of PD-1 blockade in classical Hodgkin lymphoma. Across the whole study: Patients received nivolumab 3 mg/kg intravenously every 2 weeks. General observations from the study: Healthy donors reportedly exceeded newly diagnosed patients in baseline TCR diversity.

This clone was seen just once. What it recognizes is unknown. Clones were read by immunoSEQ multiplex PCR, and TCRdb kept only the in-frame ones, dropping some. Of roughly 100,000 clones listed, roughly 87% are singletons. The time point is: cycle 4 day 1 (C4D1), after 6 weeks of nivolumab. Relapses following autologous stem cell transplantation were seen in all patients, with brentuximab vedotin exposure varying. V lost 1 base and J 4 bases, leaving 20 bases between the germline ends. Germline-derived CDR1 and CDR2 are SGDLS and YYNGEE. The CDR3 is made up of 17 amino acids. The TCR was taken from a human donor with classical Hodgkin lymphoma. This specimen consisted of peripheral blood mononuclear cells (PBMCs), obtained before the fourth cycle of nivolumab. The chain is built from TRBV9 and TRBJ1-2, with D unresolved. The CDR3 coding sequence is TGTGCCAGCAGCGTATCTATGGACCAAGGCAGCCTCTATGGCTACACCTTC. Translating gives CASSVSMDQGSLYGYTF.